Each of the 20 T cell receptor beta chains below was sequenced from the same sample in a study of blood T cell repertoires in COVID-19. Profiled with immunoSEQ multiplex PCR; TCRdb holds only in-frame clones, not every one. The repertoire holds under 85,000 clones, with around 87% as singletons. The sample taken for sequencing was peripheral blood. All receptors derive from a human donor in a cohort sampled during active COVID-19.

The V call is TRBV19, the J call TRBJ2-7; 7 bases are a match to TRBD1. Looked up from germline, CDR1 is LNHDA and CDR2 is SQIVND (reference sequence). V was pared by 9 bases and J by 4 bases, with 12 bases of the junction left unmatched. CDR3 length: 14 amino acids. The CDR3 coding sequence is TGTGCCAGCGCCCGGACCGGGACAGTGTACGAGCAGTACTTC. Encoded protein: CASARTGTVYEQYF. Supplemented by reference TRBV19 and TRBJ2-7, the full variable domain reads DGGITQSPKYLFRKEGQNVTLSCEQNLNHDAMYWYRQDPGQGLRLIYYSQIVNDFQKGDIAEGYSVSREKKESFPLTVTSAQKNPTAFYLCASARTGTVYEQYFGPGTRLTVT.

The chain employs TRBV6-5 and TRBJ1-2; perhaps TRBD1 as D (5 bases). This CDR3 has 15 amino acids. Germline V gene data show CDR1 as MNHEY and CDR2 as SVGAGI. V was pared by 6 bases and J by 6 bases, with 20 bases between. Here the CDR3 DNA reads TGTGCCAGCAGGAATATTGGGGGGTCAAATAATGGCTACACCTTC. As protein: CASRNIGGSNNGYTF.

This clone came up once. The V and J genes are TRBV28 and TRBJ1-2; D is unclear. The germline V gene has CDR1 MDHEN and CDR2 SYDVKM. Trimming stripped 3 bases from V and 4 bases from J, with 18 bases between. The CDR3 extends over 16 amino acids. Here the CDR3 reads CASSLRLEPASYGYTF. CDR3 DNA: TGTGCCAGCAGTTTGCGCTTGGAGCCGGCTAGCTATGGCTACACCTTC.

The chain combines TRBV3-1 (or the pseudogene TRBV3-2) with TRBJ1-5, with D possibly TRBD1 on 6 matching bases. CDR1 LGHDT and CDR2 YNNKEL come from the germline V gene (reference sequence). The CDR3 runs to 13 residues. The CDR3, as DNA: TGTGCAGAAAGGGGGATTGGTAATCAGCCCCAGCATTTT. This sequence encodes CAERGIGNQPQHF.

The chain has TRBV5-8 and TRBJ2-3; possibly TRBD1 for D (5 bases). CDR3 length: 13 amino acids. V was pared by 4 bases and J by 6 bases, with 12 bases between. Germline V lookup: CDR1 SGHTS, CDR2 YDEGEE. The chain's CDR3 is CASSGRGPDTQYF. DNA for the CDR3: TGTGCCAGCAGCGGAAGGGGCCCCGATACGCAGTATTTT.

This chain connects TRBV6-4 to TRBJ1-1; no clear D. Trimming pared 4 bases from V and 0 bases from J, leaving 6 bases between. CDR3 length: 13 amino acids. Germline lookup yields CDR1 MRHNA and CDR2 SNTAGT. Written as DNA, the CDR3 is TGTGCCAGCAGTGTTTCCGTGAACACTGAAGCTTTCTTT. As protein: CASSVSVNTEAFF.

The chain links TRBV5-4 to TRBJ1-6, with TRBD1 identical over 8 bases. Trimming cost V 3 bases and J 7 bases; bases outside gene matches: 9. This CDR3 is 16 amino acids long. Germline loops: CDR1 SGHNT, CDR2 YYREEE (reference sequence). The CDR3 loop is CASSSPDRGRNSPLHF. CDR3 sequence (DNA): TGTGCCAGCAGCTCCCCCGACAGGGGACGCAATTCACCCCTCCACTTT.

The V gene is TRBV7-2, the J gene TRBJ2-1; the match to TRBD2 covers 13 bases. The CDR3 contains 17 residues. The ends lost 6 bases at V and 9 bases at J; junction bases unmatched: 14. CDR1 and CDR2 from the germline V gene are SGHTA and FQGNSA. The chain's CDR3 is CASRRTSGGGVYAEQFF. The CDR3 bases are TGTGCCAGCAGAAGGACTAGCGGGGGAGGCGTTTATGCTGAGCAGTTCTTC.

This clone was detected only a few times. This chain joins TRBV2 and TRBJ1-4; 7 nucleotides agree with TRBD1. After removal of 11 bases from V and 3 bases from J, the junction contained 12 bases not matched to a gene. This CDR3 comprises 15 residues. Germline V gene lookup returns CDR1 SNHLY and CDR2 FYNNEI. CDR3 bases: TGTGCCGCCGCGGGACAGCAGGCAGCTAATGAAAAACTGTTTTTT. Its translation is CAAAGQQAANEKLFF.

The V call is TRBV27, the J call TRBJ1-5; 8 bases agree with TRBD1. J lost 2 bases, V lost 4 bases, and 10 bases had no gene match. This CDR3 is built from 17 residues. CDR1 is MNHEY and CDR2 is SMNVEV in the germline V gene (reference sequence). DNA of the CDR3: TGTGCCAGCAGTTCGGGACAGGTGGTGCAGGGCAATCAGCCCCAGCATTTT. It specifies CASSSGQVVQGNQPQHF.

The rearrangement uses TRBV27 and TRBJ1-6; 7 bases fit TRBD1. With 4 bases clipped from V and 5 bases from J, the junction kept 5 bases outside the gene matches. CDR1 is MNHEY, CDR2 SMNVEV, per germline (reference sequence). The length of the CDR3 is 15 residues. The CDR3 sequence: CASSSTGRNNSPLHF. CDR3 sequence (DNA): TGTGCCAGCAGTTCGACAGGGCGAAATAATTCACCCCTCCACTTT.

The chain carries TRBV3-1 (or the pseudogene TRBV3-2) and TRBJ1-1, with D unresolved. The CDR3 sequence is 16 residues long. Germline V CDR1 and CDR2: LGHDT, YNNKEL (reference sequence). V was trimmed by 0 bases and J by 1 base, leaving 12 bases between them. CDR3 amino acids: CASSQEALKWNTEAFF. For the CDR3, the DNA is TGTGCCAGCAGCCAAGAGGCCTTAAAGTGGAACACTGAAGCTTTCTTT.

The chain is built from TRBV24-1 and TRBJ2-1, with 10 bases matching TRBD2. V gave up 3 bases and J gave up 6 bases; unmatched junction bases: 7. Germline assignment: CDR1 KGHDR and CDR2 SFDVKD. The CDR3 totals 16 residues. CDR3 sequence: CATSDTGTSEFNEQFF. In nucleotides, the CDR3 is TGTGCCACCAGTGATACCGGGACTAGCGAGTTCAATGAGCAGTTCTTC.

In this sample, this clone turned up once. CDR3 sequence: CASSYQDEQFF. The DNA for the CDR3 is TGTGCCAGCAGTTACCAGGATGAGCAGTTCTTC. The chain has TRBV6-5 and TRBJ2-1; no reliable D call. The germline V gene encodes CDR1 MNHEY and CDR2 SVGAGI. With 2 bases removed from V and 8 bases from J, the gap between germline ends came to 4 bases. The CDR3 extends over 11 amino acids.

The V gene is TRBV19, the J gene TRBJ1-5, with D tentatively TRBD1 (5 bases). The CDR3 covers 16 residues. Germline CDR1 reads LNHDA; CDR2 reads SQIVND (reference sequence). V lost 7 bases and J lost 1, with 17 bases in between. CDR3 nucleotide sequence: TGTGCCAGTACCCCCCGAAGGCGGGGGAGCAATCAGCCCCAGCATTTT. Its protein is CASTPRRRGSNQPQHF. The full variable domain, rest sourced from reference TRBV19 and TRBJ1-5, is DGGITQSPKYLFRKEGQNVTLSCEQNLNHDAMYWYRQDPGQGLRLIYYSQIVNDFQKGDIAEGYSVSREKKESFPLTVTSAQKNPTAFYLCASTPRRRGSNQPQHFGDGTRLSIL.

The CDR3 reads CASRASSGAGSYEQYF. Here the CDR3 DNA reads TGTGCCAGCAGAGCTTCTAGCGGGGCCGGCTCCTACGAGCAGTACTTC. The rearrangement joins TRBV28 to TRBJ2-7; 9 bases line up with TRBD2. Germline CDR1 MDHEN, CDR2 SYDVKM. The CDR3 has 16 amino acids. V lost 6 bases, J lost 0 bases, and 9 bases stayed unmatched.

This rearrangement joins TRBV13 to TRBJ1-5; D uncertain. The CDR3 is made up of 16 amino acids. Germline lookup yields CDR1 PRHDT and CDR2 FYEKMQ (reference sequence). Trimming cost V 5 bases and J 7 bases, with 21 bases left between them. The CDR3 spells CASSIRMSGLWQPQHF. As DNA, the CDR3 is TGTGCCAGCAGCATCCGAATGAGCGGGTTGTGGCAGCCCCAGCATTTT.

The CDR3 DNA reads as TGCGCCAGCAGCCCCCGGACAGCGGCGGTCCACGAGCAGTACTTC. It translates to CASSPRTAAVHEQYF. The V and J genes are TRBV4-3 and TRBJ2-7; perhaps TRBD1 as D (6 bases). The germline V gene encodes CDR1 LGHNA and CDR2 YSLEER. The CDR3 runs 15 residues. Deletions cut 4 bases from V and 5 bases from J, with 18 bases between.

DNA of the CDR3: TGTGCCAGCAGCTCAGTAGGGGAGGCTGAAGCTTTCTTT. Amino acid sequence: CASSSVGEAEAFF. The chain couples TRBV7-2 to TRBJ1-1; D may be TRBD1 (5 bases). This CDR3 is 13 amino acids long. Trimming removed 4 bases from V and 6 bases from J, with 12 bases in between. Germline V gene sequence: CDR1 SGHTA, CDR2 FQGNSA.

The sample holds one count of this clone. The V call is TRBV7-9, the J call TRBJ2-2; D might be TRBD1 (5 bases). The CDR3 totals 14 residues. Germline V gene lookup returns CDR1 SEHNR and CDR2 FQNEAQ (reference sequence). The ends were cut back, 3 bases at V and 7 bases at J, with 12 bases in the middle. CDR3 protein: CASSLSGLIGELFF. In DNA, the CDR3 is TGTGCCAGCAGCTTGTCAGGGCTAATCGGGGAGCTGTTTTTT.